The 9 T cell receptor beta chains reported below all come from one sample, sequenced in a study of cytomegalovirus exposure and HLA in healthy donors. 13 Jbeta primers and 60 Vbeta primers were used for the PCR. This table comes from immunoSEQ multiplex PCR, and its TCRdb copy is limited to in-frame clones, with some not included. Of about 120,000 clones listed, about 80% are singletons. Material for sequencing was PBMCs. The receptors derive from a man aged 25-40 years in good health and CMV-seropositive.

The rearrangement joins TRBV28 to TRBJ1-2; D perhaps matches TRBD1 (6 bases). Trimming pared 7 bases from V and 8 bases from J, leaving 23 bases between. Germline V CDR1 and CDR2: MDHEN, SYDVKM. This CDR3 spans 15 amino acids. CDR3 sequence reads: CASTPSAGAKGGYTF. The CDR3 DNA reads TGTGCCAGCACCCCGTCGGCGGGGGCAAAAGGAGGCTACACCTTC.

This rearrangement joins TRBV27 to TRBJ2-1; 14 bases agree with TRBD2. CDR1 and CDR2 from the germline V gene are MNHEY and SMNVEV (reference sequence). V was pared by 7 bases and J by 9 bases, with 17 bases of the junction left unmatched. CDR3 size: 18 residues. CDR3 region: CASTREGQGLAGAGEQFF. CDR3 in DNA: TGTGCCAGCACTCGAGAGGGTCAGGGACTAGCGGGAGCCGGTGAGCAGTTCTTC.

A word on this clone: Different DNA sequences within this sample yield the same CDR3. This chain connects TRBV28 to TRBJ2-5, with 15 positions matching TRBD2. With V trimmed by 6 bases and J by 5 bases, 1 base remained unmatched. The germline gives CDR1 MDHEN, CDR2 SYDVKM. This CDR3 spans 14 amino acids. CDR3 protein: CASSGTSGGETQYF. The CDR3 DNA is TGTGCCAGCAGCGGGACTAGCGGGGGGGAGACCCAGTACTTC.

This clone appeared a few times. The chain uses TRBV2 and TRBJ1-2; D not resolved. V dropped 4 bases and J dropped 5 bases, with 11 bases sitting between them. This CDR3 comprises 13 residues. CDR1 SNHLY and CDR2 FYNNEI come from the germline V gene. The CDR3 region is CASSVSPRYGYTF. In nucleotides, the CDR3 is TGTGCCAGCAGTGTTTCGCCTAGGTATGGCTACACCTTC. Full variable domain (rest looked up from reference TRBV2 and TRBJ1-2): EPEVTQTPSHQVTQMGQEVILRCVPISNHLYFYWYRQILGQKVEFLVSFYNNEISEKSEIFDDQFSVERPDGSNFTLKIRSTKLEDSAMYFCASSVSPRYGYTFGSGTRLTVV.

This chain uses TRBV27 with TRBJ1-1; weak D call: TRBD1 (5 bases). Germline CDR1 and CDR2: MNHEY and SMNVEV (reference sequence). The CDR3 has 13 residues. Trimming left V 7 bases short and J 2 bases short, with 11 bases between. CDR3 loop: CASTDRGNTEAFF. The CDR3 DNA sequence: TGTGCCAGCACCGATAGGGGTAACACTGAAGCTTTCTTT.

V is TRBV6-6 and J is TRBJ1-6; tentatively, D is TRBD1 (6 bases). Trimming removed 7 bases at V and 6 bases at J, with 10 bases between. In germline, CDR1 is MNHNY, CDR2 SVGAGI (reference sequence). The CDR3 is 13 residues long. CDR3 nucleotide sequence: TGTGCCAGCATACTAGGGGGTAATTCACCCCTCCACTTT. Translated: CASILGGNSPLHF.

This chain uses TRBV9 with TRBJ2-5, with D uncertain. V shed 1 base and J shed 1 base, with 5 bases lying between them. Germline V CDR1 and CDR2: SGDLS, YYNGEE. This CDR3 spans 13 amino acids. The CDR3 loop reads CASSVSTQETQYF. The CDR3 nucleotides read TGTGCCAGCAGCGTATCTACCCAAGAGACCCAGTACTTC.

This chain links TRBV18 with TRBJ1-5, with 9 bases identical to TRBD1. Germline CDR1 reads KGHSH; CDR2 reads LQKENI. The V gene end was trimmed by 0 bases and the J gene end by 7 bases; junction bases not matched to a gene: 4. This CDR3 is 15 amino acids long. CDR3 residues: CASSPPPGQGQPQHF. CDR3 sequence (DNA): TGTGCCAGCTCACCACCCCCGGGACAGGGCCAGCCCCAGCATTTT.

The DNA of the CDR3 is TGCGCCAGCAGCTTGGAAGGCAGGCCGAACACTGAAGCTTTCTTT. Translation: CASSLEGRPNTEAFF. The V and J genes are TRBV5-1 and TRBJ1-1; D not certain. Trimming took 0 bases from V and 1 from J, leaving 10 bases between them. Germline CDR1 is SGHRS and CDR2 is YFSETQ. The CDR3 runs 15 residues. Looking up the rest from reference TRBV5-1 and TRBJ1-1 gives the full variable domain: KAGVTQTPRYLIKTRGQQVTLSCSPISGHRSVSWYQQTPGQGLQFLFEYFSETQRNKGNFPGRFSGRQFSNSRSEMNVSTLELGDSALYLCASSLEGRPNTEAFFGQGTRLTVV.